A single sample is the source of the 7 T cell receptor beta chains below, sequenced in a study of shared clonotypes between healthy human individuals. Libraries were prepared by immunoSEQ multiplex PCR; TCRdb keeps only in-frame clonotypes and omits some of them. The sample holds about 2.3 million clones, 80% to 95% seen once. Specimen: naive CD4+ T cells from PBMCs. Stated subset: CD45RA+ positively selected. The receptor set was obtained from a man between 18 and 35 years old in good health. Some clones in this sample may be carry-over from other donors' samples.

On this clone: The same CDR3 also results from other DNA sequences found in this sample. This rearrangement joins TRBV29-1 to TRBJ2-7; D gene unclear. CDR1 is SQVTM and CDR2 is ANQGSEA in the germline V gene. The CDR3 spans 12 residues. The V and J ends lost 0 bases and 2 bases respectively, with 5 bases between them. CDR3 residues: CSVEDSTYEQYF. The CDR3 nucleotides are TGCAGCGTTGAAGACAGTACCTACGAGCAGTACTTC.

A note on this clone: The sample contains more than one DNA sequence encoding this CDR3. The chain has TRBV7-9 and TRBJ1-1; no definite D call. This CDR3 is 13 amino acids long. V shed 2 bases and J shed 5 bases, with 9 bases lying between them. The germline gives CDR1 SEHNR, CDR2 FQNEAQ (reference sequence). CDR3 residues: CASSLSGETEAFF. The CDR3 nucleotides are TGTGCCAGCAGCTTATCCGGGGAAACTGAAGCTTTCTTT.

The genes are TRBV23-1 and TRBJ2-7, with D possibly called TRBD1 or TRBD2 (5 bases each). TRBV23-1 is recorded as an ORF, its role being uncertain. CDR3 length: 14 residues. V was cut by 7 bases and J by 1 base, with 14 bases left in between. The CDR3 coding sequence is TGCGCCAGCATCACCCGGGACCCGTCCTACGAGCAGTACTTC. It is translated as CASITRDPSYEQYF.

This chain uses TRBV28 with TRBJ1-2, with TRBD1 as a possible D gene (5 bases). The CDR3 runs 15 residues. V lost 5 bases to trimming and J lost 2 bases, with 15 bases between them. Germline CDR1 reads MDHEN; CDR2 reads SYDVKM. The CDR3 DNA is TGTGCCAGCAGTATCCTGGGGGTCCTCAACTATGGCTACACCTTC. This sequence encodes CASSILGVLNYGYTF.

This clone was counted a few times. At the DNA level, this CDR3 is encoded by other sequences in the same sample as well. This chain links TRBV29-1 with TRBJ1-1; TRBD1 is a possible D gene (5 bases). V dropped 4 bases and J dropped 4 bases, with 7 bases sitting between them. CDR1 SQVTM and CDR2 ANQGSEA come from the germline V gene. This CDR3 has 11 residues. In DNA, the CDR3 is TGCAGCGTTGCCAGGGCCACTGAAGCTTTCTTT. This translates into CSVARATEAFF.

The rearrangement joins TRBV5-1 to TRBJ2-2, with TRBD2 as a possible D gene (6 bases). CDR3 length: 16 amino acids. CDR1 SGHRS and CDR2 YFSETQ come from the germline V gene. V was clipped by 4 bases and J by 6 bases, with 19 bases between them. In DNA form, the CDR3 reads TGCGCCAGCAGCCCTCCTGGTATTCGGGACTCCGGGGAGCTGTTTTTT. It specifies CASSPPGIRDSGELFF.

The CDR3 protein is CASSLRSGRDTEAFF. The CDR3, as DNA: TGTGCCAGCAGCTTAAGATCCGGGAGGGACACTGAAGCTTTCTTT. The V and J genes are TRBV7-9 and TRBJ1-1; D unclear. Trimming took off 2 bases at V and 3 bases at J, with 13 bases between the two ends. This CDR3 contains 15 residues. Germline V lookup: CDR1 SEHNR, CDR2 FQNEAQ (reference sequence).